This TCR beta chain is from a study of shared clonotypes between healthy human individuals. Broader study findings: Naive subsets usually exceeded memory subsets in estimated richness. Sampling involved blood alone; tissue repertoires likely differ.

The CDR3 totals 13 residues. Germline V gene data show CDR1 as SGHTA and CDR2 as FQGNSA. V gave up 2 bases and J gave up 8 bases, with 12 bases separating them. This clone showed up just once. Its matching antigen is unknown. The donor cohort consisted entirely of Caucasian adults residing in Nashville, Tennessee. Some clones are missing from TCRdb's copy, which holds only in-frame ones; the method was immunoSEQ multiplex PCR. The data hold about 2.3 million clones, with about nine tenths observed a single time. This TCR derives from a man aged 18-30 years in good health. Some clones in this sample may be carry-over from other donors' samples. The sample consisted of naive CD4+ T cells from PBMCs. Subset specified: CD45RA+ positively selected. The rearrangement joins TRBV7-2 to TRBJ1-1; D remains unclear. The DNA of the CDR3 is TGTGCCAGCAGCTTATTCGTTTCTCTGGAAGCTTTCTTT. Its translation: CASSLFVSLEAFF.